This record looks at one T cell receptor (beta chain) sequence and its context. Its cognate antigen has yet to be identified. Nothing much larger sits one base from this clone, and base qualities are not available. This record belongs to a study of vaccination and CD4 T cells after COVID-19 (dated by TCRdb to the early 2020s). Concerning the study at large: Convalescent patients had a positive SARS-CoV-2 result on nasal swab PCR, and of these patients, nine had mild disease and one had severe disease. Participants got two doses of the Pfizer-BioNTech BNT162b2 vaccine (n=8) or two doses of the Moderna mRNA-1273 vaccine (n=2). For stimulating the cultures, overlapping spike peptide pools were used, derived from SARS-CoV-2 as well as from the common cold coronaviruses HCoV-NL63, HCoV-OC43 and HCoV-229E. In the convalescent cohort there were six males and four females, among whom were two Hispanic individuals, seven Caucasians, two Asians and one multiracial person. Post-COVID blood samples from convalescent patients were collected a median of 101 days after diagnosis, with a range of roughly 35 to 180 days. Post-vaccine blood samples were collected a median of around 10 weeks after the second vaccine dose, ranging from about 12 to 250 days. Control cultures used a CEFX viral epitope pool as positive control, an HIV-1 Nef peptide pool as negative control, or no peptide. In fewer than 12 COVID-19 convalescent patients and a handful of infection-naive healthy vaccine recipients, researchers compared the spike-specific CD4+ TCR repertoire from before mRNA vaccination with the repertoire from after. What the authors observed across the whole study: Among the post-vaccine SARS-CoV-2-reactive clones in convalescent patients, a median 86.3% showed up only after vaccination, which suggests vaccine-specific priming. The study included relatively few convalescent patients and did not analyze early timepoints after natural infection. The median number of SARS-CoV-2-reactive clonotypes rose from about 23 after infection to 38 after vaccination, but the change was not significant. Of the vaccine-specific clones found in convalescent patients, nearly all (304 of 307) were mono-reactive for SARS-CoV-2 spike instead of being cross-reactive with common cold coronaviruses.

This specimen's treatment or condition label, interpreted: roughly 10-day PBMC culture with coronavirus spike peptide pools or control peptides (ViraFEST assay). The study used the ViraFEST assay, which expanded antigen-specific T cells with peptide pools and then identified expanded clonotypes by TCR sequencing. Positive SARS-CoV-2 PCR tests in the convalescent patients dated from March to December 2020, before Alpha, Beta and Delta variants emerged in the United States. Each well held about 2.2 million PBMCs cultured in IMDM containing about 5% human AB serum and 10 IU/ml IL-2, with roughly 9.2 ug/ml peptide pools added. Half of the culture medium was replaced with fresh IL-2-containing medium on days 3 and 7. CD4+ T cells were isolated after around ten days of culture through negative selection using the EasySep CD4+ T cell isolation kit. PBMCs were separated from whole blood using Ficoll-Paque Plus gradient centrifugation and then either used fresh or cryopreserved at -140C. Triplicate wells were generally used for each culture condition.

Library preparation used PCR. DNA from cultured CD4+ T cells was subjected to TCR sequencing with the Oncomine TCR Beta short-read assay at the Johns Hopkins FTIC core. Genomic DNA was extracted from the cultured CD4+ T cells with the QIAamp micro DNA kit. The Oncomine TCR Beta libraries from cultured CD4+ T cells were pooled using unique dual indexes and then sequenced on an Illumina iSeq 100. For the original study's pipeline: Non-productive sequences were removed, and CDR3s not starting with C, not ending with F or W, or shorter than 7 amino acids were discarded. The MANAFEST web application identified antigen-specific clonotypes by comparing peptide-stimulated wells against reference wells and other culture wells. Positive clones required FDR below 0.05, an odds ratio above 5, and productive frequency above 0.1% in at least two of three replicate wells. Cross-reactive clonotypes were defined as significantly expanded in both SARS-CoV-2 spike wells and at least one common cold coronavirus spike condition. CDR3 homology was assessed with Levenshtein distances (stringdist) and unrooted phylogenetic trees (ape) in R version 3.6.1. Using fastp at Q25 and MiXCR, TCRdb reprocessed the public reads and kept productive beta chains. A single entry per CDR3 protein holds the most common genes and DNA from its merged rows. Clone size and V and J calls follow TCRdb, not the original study. A total of roughly 15,000 distinct CDR3 sequences appear in this sample, approximately 40% of them only once. Less than 11% of the sample lies in the top ten.

The TCR originated in a human donor who had recovered from COVID-19. Sequenced input: CD4+ T cells from blood, cultured in vitro.

The CDR3 corresponds to CSAGQGSYEQYF. The bases are TGCAGTGCTGGACAGGGGTCCTACGAGCAGTACTTC. The sequence is built from TRBV20-1 and TRBJ2-7; 9 junctional bases match TRBD1. From its cysteine to its phenylalanine, the CDR3 spans 12 amino acids. Left in the record is the CDR3 DNA by itself, 36 bases read in frame from the first base. At the junction V is shortened by 5 bases and J by 1 base; bases outside the gene matches: 0. CDR1 and CDR2 were assigned from the germline V gene (reference sequence) as DFQATT and SNEGSKA.